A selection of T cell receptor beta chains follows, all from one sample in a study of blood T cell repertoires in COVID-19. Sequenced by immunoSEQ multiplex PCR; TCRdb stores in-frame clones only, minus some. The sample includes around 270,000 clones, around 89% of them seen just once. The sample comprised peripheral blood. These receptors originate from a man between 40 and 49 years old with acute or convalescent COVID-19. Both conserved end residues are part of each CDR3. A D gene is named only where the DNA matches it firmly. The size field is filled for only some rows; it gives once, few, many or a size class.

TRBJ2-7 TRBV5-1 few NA TGCGCCAGCAGCTTGGGGGCCGGGGTGGAACCTTACGAGCAGTACTTC CASSLGAGVEPYEQYF
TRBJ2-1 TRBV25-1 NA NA TGTGCCAGCAGTGAACGGGGTGTAAGCTCCTACAATGAGCAGTTCTTC CASSERGVSSYNEQFF
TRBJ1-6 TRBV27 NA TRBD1 TGTGCCAGCAGCCGGACAGGGGTTTTCTATAATTCACCCCTCCACTTT CASSRTGVFYNSPLHF
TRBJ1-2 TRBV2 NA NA TGTGCCAGCAGGCCCCCCGACTGGCGAGGCTACACCTTC CASRPPDWRGYTF
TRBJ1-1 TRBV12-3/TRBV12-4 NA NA TGTGCCAGCAGTCCCAGTTGGAACACTGAAGCTTTCTTT CASSPSWNTEAFF
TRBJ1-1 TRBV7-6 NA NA TGTGCCAGCAGCTTCCTAGAGGGGAACACTGAAGCTTTCTTT CASSFLEGNTEAFF
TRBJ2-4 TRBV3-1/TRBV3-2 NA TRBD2 TGTGCCAGCAGCCAACTCGGACTGCGGGGGGGCAAAAACATTCAGTACTTC CASSQLGLRGGKNIQYF
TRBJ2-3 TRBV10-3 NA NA TGTGCCATCAGTTCCACTGGGACTTCGACTGGTCGAGATACGCAGTATTTT CAISSTGTSTGRDTQYF
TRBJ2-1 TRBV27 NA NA TGTGCCAGCAGTGTGACTACGGGTGAGCAGTTCTTC CASSVTTGEQFF
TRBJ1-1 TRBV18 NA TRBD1 TGTGCCAGCTCACCTTCGACAGGGCTCACTGAAGCTTTCTTT CASSPSTGLTEAFF
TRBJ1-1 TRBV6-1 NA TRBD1 TGTGCCAGCAGTGAAAGACAGGGGCACACTGAAGCTTTCTTT CASSERQGHTEAFF
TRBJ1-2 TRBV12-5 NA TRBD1 TGTGCTAGTGGTTTGGTACAAGGGGGCTCGCCGGTGAATGGCTACACCTTC CASGLVQGGSPVNGYTF
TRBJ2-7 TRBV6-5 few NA TGTGCCAGCAGTCTAGAGCCTATTTACGAGCAGTACTTC CASSLEPIYEQYF
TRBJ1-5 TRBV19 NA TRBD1 TGTGCCACCGAGCCGTCGAACAGGGGAAGCAATCAGCCCCAGCATTTT CATEPSNRGSNQPQHF
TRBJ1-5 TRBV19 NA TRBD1 TGTGCCAGTCGCACAGGGGGAAGGGATCAGCCCCAGCATTTT CASRTGGRDQPQHF
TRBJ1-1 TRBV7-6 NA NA TGTGCCAGCAGCTTATCCAGGGGGAACACTGAAGCTTTCTTT CASSLSRGNTEAFF
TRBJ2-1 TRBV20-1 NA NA TGCAGTGCCTTAATAGGGGATGAGCAGTTCTTC CSALIGDEQFF
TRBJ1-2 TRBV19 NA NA TGTGCCAGTAGTATGAGCGGGGTGACGGCTGGCTACACCTTC CASSMSGVTAGYTF
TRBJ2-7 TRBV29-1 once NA TGCAGCTCGCAGGTACCCCCCTACGAGCAGTACTTC CSSQVPPYEQYF
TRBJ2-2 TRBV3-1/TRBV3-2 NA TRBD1 TGTGCCAGCAGAGGACAGGGACACACCGGGGAGCTGTTTTTT CASRGQGHTGELFF
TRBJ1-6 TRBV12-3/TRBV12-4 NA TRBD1 TGTGCCAGCAGTTTATTTGGGACAGGCGTCCACTTT CASSLFGTGVHF